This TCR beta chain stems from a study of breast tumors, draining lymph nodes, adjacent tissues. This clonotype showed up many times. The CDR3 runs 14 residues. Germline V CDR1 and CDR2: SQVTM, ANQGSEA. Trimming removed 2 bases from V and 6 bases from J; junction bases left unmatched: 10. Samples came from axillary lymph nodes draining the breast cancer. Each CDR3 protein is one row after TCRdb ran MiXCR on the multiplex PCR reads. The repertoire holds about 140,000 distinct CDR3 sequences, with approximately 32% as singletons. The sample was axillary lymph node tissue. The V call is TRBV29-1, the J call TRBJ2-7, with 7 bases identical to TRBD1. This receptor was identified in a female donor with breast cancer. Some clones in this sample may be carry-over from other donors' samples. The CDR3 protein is CSVETPTGLGEQYF. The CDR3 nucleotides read TGCAGCGTTGAAACACCGACAGGGTTGGGCGAGCAGTACTTC.